These 9 T cell receptor beta chains were all obtained from the same sample, sequenced in a study of T cells in Graves' hyperthyroidism and ophthalmopathy. Amplified regions were TCR beta CDR3 sequences from RNA transcripts. The study used the HTBI primer set for a first-round RT-PCR of the TCR CDR3. TCRdb recomputed calls from the multiplex PCR reads with MiXCR, one row per CDR3 protein. The sample consists of some 570,000 distinct CDR3 sequences, around 14% of them appearing once. Sequencing input: blood. The receptor set was obtained from a woman aged 18-30 years with Graves' ophthalmopathy.

This clonotype was recorded many times. The rearrangement joins TRBV7-9 to TRBJ2-1; the match to TRBD2 covers 8 bases. With V trimmed by 7 bases and J by 3 bases, 11 bases remained unmatched. This CDR3 comprises 16 residues. Germline V gene lookup returns CDR1 SEHNR and CDR2 FQNEAQ (reference sequence). CDR3 in amino acids: CASTPGLAGVYNEQFF. CDR3 DNA: TGTGCCAGCACCCCGGGGCTAGCGGGCGTCTACAATGAGCAGTTCTTC.

This clonotype has just a few counts. The chain has TRBV5-4 and TRBJ1-2, with 10 bases that match TRBD1. With 0 bases clipped from V and 5 bases from J, the junction kept 1 base outside the gene matches. The CDR3 loop spans 14 amino acids. In germline, CDR1 is SGHNT, CDR2 YYREEE (reference sequence). The CDR3 spells CASSLVGQGYGYTF. In DNA form, the CDR3 reads TGTGCCAGCAGCTTGGTGGGACAGGGGTATGGCTACACCTTC.

This clonotype was observed at least ten times. The gene calls are TRBV6-2 or TRBV6-3 and TRBJ2-3; 11 nucleotides agree with TRBD2. Germline CDR1 is MNHEY and CDR2 is SVGEGT. V shed 0 bases, J shed 1 base, and the junction held 18 bases outside the gene matches. The CDR3 covers 22 residues. The CDR3: CASSYSIEGGILAGEGTDTQYF. The CDR3 DNA follows: TGTGCCAGCAGTTACTCTATCGAAGGCGGGATACTAGCGGGAGAGGGCACAGATACGCAGTATTTT.

This clonotype occurred many times. This chain links TRBV20-1 with TRBJ1-1; tentative D call: TRBD1 (5 bases). Germline CDR1 is DFQATT and CDR2 is SNEGSKA (reference sequence). The V end was cut by 1 base, the J end by 1 base, with 13 bases between. The CDR3 contains 15 residues. CDR3 residues: CSARAPPGGNTEAFF. The CDR3 DNA is TGCAGTGCTAGAGCTCCTCCGGGGGGGAACACTGAAGCTTTCTTT.

The chain joins TRBV6-2 or TRBV6-3 to TRBJ2-7, with TRBD1 matching over 9 bases. V was clipped by 0 bases and J by 4 bases; unmatched bases: 7. The CDR3 length is 16 residues. Germline V gives CDR1 MNHEY, CDR2 SVGEGT. The CDR3 is CASSYSRLTGGYEQYF. CDR3 in DNA: TGTGCCAGCAGTTACTCGCGTTTGACAGGGGGTTACGAGCAGTACTTC.

In its sample, this clonotype was seen a few times. This sequence joins TRBV4-3 and TRBJ1-5; D remains ambiguous. Per the germline V gene, CDR1 is LGHNA and CDR2 is YSLEER. The CDR3 extends over 15 amino acids. V was shortened by 2 bases and J by 5 bases, with 13 bases between the two germline ends. The DNA of the CDR3 is TGCGCCAGCAGCCAATTCAGGTTGGTGGATCAGCCCCAGCATTTT. This translates into CASSQFRLVDQPQHF.

This clonotype was counted only a few times. The chain couples TRBV15 to TRBJ1-5; 9 bases line up with TRBD1. CDR1 and CDR2 (germline): LNHNV, YYDKDF (reference sequence). V was clipped by 0 bases and J by 6 bases; unmatched bases: 3. CDR3 length equals 15 residues. CDR3 sequence reads: CATSRDGTGSQPQHF. The CDR3 nucleotides are TGTGCCACCAGCAGAGATGGGACAGGGAGTCAGCCCCAGCATTTT.

The chain uses TRBV28 and TRBJ2-2; D is possibly TRBD1 (5 bases). The CDR3 runs to 15 residues. CDR1 MDHEN and CDR2 SYDVKM come from the germline V gene. V was trimmed by 8 bases and J by 0 bases, leaving 13 bases between them. This chain's CDR3 is CASRTSLANTGELFF. As DNA, the CDR3 is TGTGCCAGCCGGACAAGCCTTGCGAACACCGGGGAGCTGTTTTTT.

The chain has TRBV6-1 and TRBJ1-5; D unclear. CDR1 and CDR2 from the germline V gene are MNHNS and SASEGT. CDR3 size: 14 residues. V was cut by 4 bases and J by 11 bases, with 18 bases left in between. The CDR3 loop reads CASSALGPKRSQHF. The DNA for the CDR3 is TGTGCCAGCAGTGCTCTGGGCCCAAAGAGGTCCCAGCATTTT.